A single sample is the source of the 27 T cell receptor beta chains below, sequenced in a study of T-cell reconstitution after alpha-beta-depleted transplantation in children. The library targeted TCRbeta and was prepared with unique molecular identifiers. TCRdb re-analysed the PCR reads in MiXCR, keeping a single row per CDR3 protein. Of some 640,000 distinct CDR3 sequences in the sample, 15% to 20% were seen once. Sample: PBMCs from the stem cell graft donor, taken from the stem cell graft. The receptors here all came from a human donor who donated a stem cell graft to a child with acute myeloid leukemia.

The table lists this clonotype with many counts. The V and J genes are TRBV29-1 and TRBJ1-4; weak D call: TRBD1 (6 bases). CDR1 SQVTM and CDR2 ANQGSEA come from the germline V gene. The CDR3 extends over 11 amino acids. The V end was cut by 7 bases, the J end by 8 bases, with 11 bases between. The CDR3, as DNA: TGCAGCGGAGGACAGCGGGAAAAACTGTTTTTT. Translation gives CSGGQREKLFF. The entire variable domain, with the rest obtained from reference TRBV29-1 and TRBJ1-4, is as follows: SAVISQKPSRDICQRGTSLTIQCQVDSQVTMMFWYRQQPGQSLTLIATANQGSEATYESGFVIDKFPISRPNLTFSTLTVSNMSPEDSSIYLCSGGQREKLFFGSGTQLSVL.

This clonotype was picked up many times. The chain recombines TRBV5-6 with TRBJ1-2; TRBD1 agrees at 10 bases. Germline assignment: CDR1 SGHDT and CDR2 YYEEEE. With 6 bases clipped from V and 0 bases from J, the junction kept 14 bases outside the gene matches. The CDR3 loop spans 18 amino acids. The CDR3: CASTLTGQGLLSNYGYTF. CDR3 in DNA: TGTGCCAGCACCCTAACGGGACAGGGGCTCCTGTCTAACTATGGCTACACCTTC.

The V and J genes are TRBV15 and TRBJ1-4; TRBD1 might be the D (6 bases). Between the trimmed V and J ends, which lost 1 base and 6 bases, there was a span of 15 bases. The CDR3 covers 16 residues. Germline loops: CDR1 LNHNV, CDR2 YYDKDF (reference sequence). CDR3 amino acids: CATSRGPYPGDEKLFF. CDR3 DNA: TGTGCCACCAGCAGAGGGCCCTACCCAGGGGATGAAAAACTGTTTTTT.

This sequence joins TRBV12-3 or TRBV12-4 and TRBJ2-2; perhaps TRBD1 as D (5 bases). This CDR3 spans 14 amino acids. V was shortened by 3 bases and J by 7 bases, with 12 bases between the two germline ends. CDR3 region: CASSLSAGHGELFF. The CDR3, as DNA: TGTGCCAGCAGTTTGAGCGCAGGGCACGGGGAGCTGTTTTTT.

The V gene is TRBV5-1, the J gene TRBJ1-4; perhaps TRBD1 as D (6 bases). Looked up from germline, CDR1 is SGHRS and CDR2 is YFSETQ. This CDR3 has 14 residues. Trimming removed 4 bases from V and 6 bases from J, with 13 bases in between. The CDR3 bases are TGCGCCAGCAGCATTCTGGGACAAGATGAAAAACTGTTTTTT. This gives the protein CASSILGQDEKLFF.

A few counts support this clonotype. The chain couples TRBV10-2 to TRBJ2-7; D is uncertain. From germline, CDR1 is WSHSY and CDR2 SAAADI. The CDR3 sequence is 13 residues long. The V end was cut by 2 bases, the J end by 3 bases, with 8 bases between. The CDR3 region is CASSEPPSYEQYF. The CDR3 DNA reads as TGCGCCAGCAGTGAGCCACCGAGCTACGAGCAGTACTTC.

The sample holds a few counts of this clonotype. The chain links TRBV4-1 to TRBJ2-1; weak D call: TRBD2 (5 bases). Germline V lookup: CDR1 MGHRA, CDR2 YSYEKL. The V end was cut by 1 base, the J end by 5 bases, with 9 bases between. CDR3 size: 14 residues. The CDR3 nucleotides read TGCGCCAGCAGCCAAGGACTAACTAACAATGAGCAGTTCTTC. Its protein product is CASSQGLTNNEQFF.

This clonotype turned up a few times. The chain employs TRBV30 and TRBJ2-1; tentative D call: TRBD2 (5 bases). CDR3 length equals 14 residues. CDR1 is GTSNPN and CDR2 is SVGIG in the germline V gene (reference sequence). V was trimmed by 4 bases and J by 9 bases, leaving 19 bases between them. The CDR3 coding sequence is TGTGCCTGGAACCCGGAGACTCTAGCTCGTGAGCAGTTCTTC. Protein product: CAWNPETLAREQFF.

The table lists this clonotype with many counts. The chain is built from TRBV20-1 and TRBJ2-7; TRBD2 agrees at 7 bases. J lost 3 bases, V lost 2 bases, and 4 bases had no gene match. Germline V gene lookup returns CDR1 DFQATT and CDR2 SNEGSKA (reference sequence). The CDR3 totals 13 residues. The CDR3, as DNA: TGCAGTGCTAGAACAGCGGGGTACTACGAGCAGTACTTC. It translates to CSARTAGYYEQYF.

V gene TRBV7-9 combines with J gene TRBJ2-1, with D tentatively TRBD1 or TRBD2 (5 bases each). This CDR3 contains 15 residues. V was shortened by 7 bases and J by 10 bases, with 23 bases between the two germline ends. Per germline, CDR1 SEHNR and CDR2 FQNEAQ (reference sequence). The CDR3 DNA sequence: TGTGCCAGCACTCTCAAGGGACGACCCGTCGAGGAGCAGTTCTTC. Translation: CASTLKGRPVEEQFF.

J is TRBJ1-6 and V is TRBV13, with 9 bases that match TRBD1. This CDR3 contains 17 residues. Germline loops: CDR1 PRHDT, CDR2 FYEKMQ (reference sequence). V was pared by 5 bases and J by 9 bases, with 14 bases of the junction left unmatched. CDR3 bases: TGTGCCAGCAGCCGCACGCAGGGACAGGGCAAACCTTCACCCCTCCACTTT. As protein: CASSRTQGQGKPSPLHF.

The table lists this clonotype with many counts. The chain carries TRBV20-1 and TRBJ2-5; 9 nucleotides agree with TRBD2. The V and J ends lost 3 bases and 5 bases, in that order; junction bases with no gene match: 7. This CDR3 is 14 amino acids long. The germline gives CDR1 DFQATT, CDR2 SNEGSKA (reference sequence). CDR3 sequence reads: CSASLSSGVETQYF. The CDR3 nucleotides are TGCAGTGCTAGTCTTTCTAGCGGGGTTGAGACCCAGTACTTC.

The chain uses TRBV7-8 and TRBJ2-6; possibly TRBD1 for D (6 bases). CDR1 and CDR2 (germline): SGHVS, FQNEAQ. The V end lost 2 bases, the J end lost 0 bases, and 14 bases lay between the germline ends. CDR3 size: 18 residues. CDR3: CASSLKAGASSGANVLTF. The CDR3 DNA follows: TGTGCCAGCAGCTTAAAGGCAGGGGCGAGCTCTGGGGCCAACGTCCTGACTTTC.

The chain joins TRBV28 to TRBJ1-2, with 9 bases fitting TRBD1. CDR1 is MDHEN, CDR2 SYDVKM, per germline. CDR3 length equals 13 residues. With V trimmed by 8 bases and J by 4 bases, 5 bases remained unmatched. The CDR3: CASYGQGPYGYTF. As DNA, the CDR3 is TGTGCCAGCTACGGACAGGGGCCCTATGGCTACACCTTC.

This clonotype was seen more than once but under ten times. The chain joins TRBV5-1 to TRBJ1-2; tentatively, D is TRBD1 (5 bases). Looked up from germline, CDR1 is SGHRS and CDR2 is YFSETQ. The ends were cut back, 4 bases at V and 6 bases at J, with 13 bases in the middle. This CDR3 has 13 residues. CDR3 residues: CASSGNWGDGYTF. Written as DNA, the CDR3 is TGCGCCAGCAGCGGGAATTGGGGCGATGGCTACACCTTC.

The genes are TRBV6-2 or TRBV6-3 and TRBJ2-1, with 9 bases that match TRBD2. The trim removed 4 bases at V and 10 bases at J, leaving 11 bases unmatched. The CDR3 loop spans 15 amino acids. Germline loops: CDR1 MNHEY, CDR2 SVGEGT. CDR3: CASSSRPGLAFEQFF. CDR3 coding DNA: TGTGCCAGCAGTTCCCGACCGGGACTAGCTTTCGAGCAGTTCTTC.

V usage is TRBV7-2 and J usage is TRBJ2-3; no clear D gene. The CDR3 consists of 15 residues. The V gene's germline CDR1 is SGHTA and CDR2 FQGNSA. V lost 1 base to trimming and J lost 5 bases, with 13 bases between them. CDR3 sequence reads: CASSLEASTRDTQYF. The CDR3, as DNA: TGTGCCAGCAGCTTAGAGGCTTCGACGAGAGATACGCAGTATTTT.

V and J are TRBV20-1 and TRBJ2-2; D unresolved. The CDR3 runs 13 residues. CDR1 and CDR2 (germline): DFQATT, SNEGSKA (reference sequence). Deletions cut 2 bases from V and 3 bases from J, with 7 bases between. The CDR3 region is CSARLGYTGELFF. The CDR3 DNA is TGCAGTGCTAGATTGGGGTACACCGGGGAGCTGTTTTTT.

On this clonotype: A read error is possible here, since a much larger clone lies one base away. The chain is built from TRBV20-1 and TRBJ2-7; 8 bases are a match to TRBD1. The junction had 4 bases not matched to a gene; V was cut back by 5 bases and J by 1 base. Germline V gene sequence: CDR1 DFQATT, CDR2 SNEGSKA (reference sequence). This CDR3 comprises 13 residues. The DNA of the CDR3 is TGCAGTGCTTCCAGGACAGGGTCCTACGAGCAGTACGTC. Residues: CSASRTGSYEQYV.

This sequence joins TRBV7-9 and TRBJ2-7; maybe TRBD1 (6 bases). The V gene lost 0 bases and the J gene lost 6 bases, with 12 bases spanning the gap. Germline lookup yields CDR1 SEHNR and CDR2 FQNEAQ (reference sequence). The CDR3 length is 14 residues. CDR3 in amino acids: CASSLAQGLGEQYF. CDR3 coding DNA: TGTGCCAGCAGCTTAGCGCAGGGGCTGGGCGAGCAGTACTTC.

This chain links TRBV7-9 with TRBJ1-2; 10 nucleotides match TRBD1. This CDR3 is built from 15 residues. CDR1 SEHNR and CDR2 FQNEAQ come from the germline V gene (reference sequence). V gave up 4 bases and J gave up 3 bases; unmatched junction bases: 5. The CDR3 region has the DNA TGTGCCAGCAGCTACCGGGACAGGGGACACTATGGCTACACCTTC. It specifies CASSYRDRGHYGYTF.

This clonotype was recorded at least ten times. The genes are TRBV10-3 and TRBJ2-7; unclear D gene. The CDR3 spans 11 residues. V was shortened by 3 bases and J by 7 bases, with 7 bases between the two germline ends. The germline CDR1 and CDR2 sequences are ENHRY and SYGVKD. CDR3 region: CAISDRREQYF. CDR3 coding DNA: TGTGCCATCAGTGACAGACGGGAGCAGTACTTC.

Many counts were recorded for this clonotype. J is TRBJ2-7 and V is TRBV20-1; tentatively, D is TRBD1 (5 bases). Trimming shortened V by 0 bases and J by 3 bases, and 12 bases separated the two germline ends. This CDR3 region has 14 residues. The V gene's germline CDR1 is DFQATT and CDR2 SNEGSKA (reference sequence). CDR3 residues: CSARDRQGNYEQYV. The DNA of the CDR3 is TGCAGTGCTAGAGACCGCCAGGGCAACTACGAGCAGTACGTC.

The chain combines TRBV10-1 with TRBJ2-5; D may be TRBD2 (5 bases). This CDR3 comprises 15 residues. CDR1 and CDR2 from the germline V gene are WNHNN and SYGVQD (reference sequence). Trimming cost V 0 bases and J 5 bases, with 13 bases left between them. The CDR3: CASSESPGVEETQYF. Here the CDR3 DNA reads TGCGCCAGCAGTGAGTCCCCCGGGGTTGAGGAGACCCAGTACTTC.

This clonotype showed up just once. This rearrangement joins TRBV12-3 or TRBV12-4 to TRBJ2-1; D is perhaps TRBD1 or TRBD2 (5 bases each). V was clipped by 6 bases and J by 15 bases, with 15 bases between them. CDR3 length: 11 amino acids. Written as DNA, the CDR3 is TGTGCCAGCAGCCCGGGACCCGTGCGGTTCTTC. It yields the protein CASSPGPVRFF.

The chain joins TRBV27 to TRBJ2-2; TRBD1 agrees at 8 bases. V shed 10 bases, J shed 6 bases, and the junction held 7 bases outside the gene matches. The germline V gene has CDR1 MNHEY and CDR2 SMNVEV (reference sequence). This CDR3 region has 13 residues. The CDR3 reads CAIGQGIPGELFF. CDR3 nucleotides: TGTGCCATAGGACAGGGTATACCCGGGGAGCTGTTTTTT.

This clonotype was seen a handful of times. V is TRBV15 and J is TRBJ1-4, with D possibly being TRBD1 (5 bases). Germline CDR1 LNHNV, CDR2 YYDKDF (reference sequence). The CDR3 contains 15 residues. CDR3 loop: CATEDSLATNEKLFF. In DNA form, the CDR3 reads TGTGCGACCGAAGACAGCCTTGCAACTAATGAAAAACTGTTTTTT.